This T cell receptor beta chain was retrieved from a study of identical twins. Study-wide points: With abundant cord blood beta clonotypes, insertions were fewer; memory repertoires showed no such pattern. Weaker excess sharing between twins was seen in beta out-of-frame sequences. Out-of-frame alpha sequences common to twins were enriched for low generation probability.

TCRdb recomputed calls from the 5' RACE reads with MiXCR, one row per CDR3 protein. The profile shows some 630,000 distinct CDR3 sequences, around 7.5% of them singletons. The CDR3 totals 10 residues. Germline CDR1 and CDR2: DFQATT and SNEGSKA (reference sequence). Trimming pared 3 bases from V and 13 bases from J, leaving 7 bases between. This clonotype was seen a handful of times. As yet, its antigen is unknown. This same sample was also part of a study on yellow fever vaccine responses in identical twins.

The clonotype was recovered from a woman between 18 and 30 years old in good health. Sequencing was performed on PBMCs. The V and J genes are TRBV20-1 and TRBJ1-6; D gene unclear. CDR3 in amino acids: CSASGGPLHF. The CDR3 DNA reads TGCAGTGCTAGCGGAGGGCCCCTCCACTTT.